A selection of T cell receptor beta chains follows, all from one sample in a study of somatic mutations in cytotoxic T cells in rheumatoid arthritis. The table came from immunoSEQ multiplex PCR; TCRdb's copy has only in-frame clones and leaves some out. This table holds about 9,600 clones, around 85% found once. Sequencing was carried out using CD8+ T cells sorted from blood. These receptors originate from an adult with rheumatoid arthritis. CDR3s include the opening cysteine and the closing phenylalanine or tryptophan. Fields, in order: J gene, V gene, D gene, clone size, CDR3 DNA, CDR3 protein. D genes are given only for firm matches. Only part of the rows carry a size: once, few, many, or a class if the clone is expanded.

j_call: TRBJ1-1; v_call: TRBV5-8; d_call: TRBD1; clone_size: .; cdr3_nt: TGTGCCAGCAGCGGGACAGGGATCGCTGAAGCTTTCTTT; cdr3_aa: CASSGTGIAEAFF
j_call: TRBJ1-3; v_call: TRBV9; d_call: .; clone_size: .; cdr3_nt: TGTGCCAGCAGCGGCCGATACTCTGGAAACACCATATATTTT; cdr3_aa: CASSGRYSGNTIYF
j_call: TRBJ2-4; v_call: TRBV12-5; d_call: TRBD1; clone_size: .; cdr3_nt: TGTGCTAGTGGTTTGTACCCTGGGACAGGGGGTCGTGACATTCAGTACTTC; cdr3_aa: CASGLYPGTGGRDIQYF
j_call: TRBJ1-1; v_call: TRBV9; d_call: .; clone_size: once; cdr3_nt: TGTGCCAGCAGCGTAGGAGGGGGTTCCAACACTGAAGCTTTCTTT; cdr3_aa: CASSVGGGSNTEAFF
j_call: TRBJ2-7; v_call: TRBV7-7; d_call: .; clone_size: .; cdr3_nt: TGTGCCAGCAGCCCACACCCTGGTGGGAAGTCCTACGAGCAGTACTTC; cdr3_aa: CASSPHPGGKSYEQYF
j_call: TRBJ1-5; v_call: TRBV10-2; d_call: .; clone_size: .; cdr3_nt: TGCGCCAGCAGTGATTGGGACATAGACAATCAGCCCCAGCATTTT; cdr3_aa: CASSDWDIDNQPQHF
j_call: TRBJ1-1; v_call: TRBV4-1; d_call: TRBD1; clone_size: .; cdr3_nt: TGCGCCAGCAGCCCGGGACAGGGGATGAACACTGAAGCTTTCTTT; cdr3_aa: CASSPGQGMNTEAFF
j_call: TRBJ2-7; v_call: TRBV11-2; d_call: TRBD2; clone_size: .; cdr3_nt: TGTGCCAGCAGCTTAGTTTCTAGCGGGACCTACGAGCAGTACTTC; cdr3_aa: CASSLVSSGTYEQYF
j_call: TRBJ2-7; v_call: TRBV9; d_call: TRBD2; clone_size: few; cdr3_nt: TGTGCCAGCAGCAACGCCGGGACTAGCATTCACGAGCAGTACTTC; cdr3_aa: CASSNAGTSIHEQYF
j_call: TRBJ2-7; v_call: TRBV7-9; d_call: .; clone_size: few; cdr3_nt: TGTGCCAGCAGCATCAACGACCAAAAGGGAGACGAGCAGTACTTC; cdr3_aa: CASSINDQKGDEQYF
j_call: TRBJ2-2; v_call: TRBV4-1; d_call: .; clone_size: .; cdr3_nt: TGCGCCAGCACCACTCATGCCGGAATGAACACCGGGGAGCTGTTTTTT; cdr3_aa: CASTTHAGMNTGELFF
j_call: TRBJ2-5; v_call: TRBV2; d_call: TRBD1; clone_size: .; cdr3_nt: TGTGCCAGCAGGGCGACAGGGCCGTACCAAGAGACCCAGTACTTC; cdr3_aa: CASRATGPYQETQYF
j_call: TRBJ1-1; v_call: TRBV2; d_call: .; clone_size: .; cdr3_nt: TGTGCCAGCAGTGAAAGAGACTCCTACACTGAAGCTTTCTTT; cdr3_aa: CASSERDSYTEAFF
j_call: TRBJ2-2; v_call: TRBV15; d_call: .; clone_size: .; cdr3_nt: TGTGCCACCAGCAGAGTGACTGGGGAGCTGTTTTTT; cdr3_aa: CATSRVTGELFF
j_call: TRBJ2-1; v_call: TRBV27; d_call: TRBD1; clone_size: .; cdr3_nt: TGTGCCAGCAGTTCGACAGGGTTCAATGAGCAGTTCTTC; cdr3_aa: CASSSTGFNEQFF
j_call: TRBJ2-7; v_call: TRBV2; d_call: .; clone_size: .; cdr3_nt: TGTGCCAGCAGTGAGGGGGGGCGCTTGTACGAGCAGTACTTC; cdr3_aa: CASSEGGRLYEQYF
j_call: TRBJ2-3; v_call: TRBV7-3; d_call: TRBD2; clone_size: .; cdr3_nt: TGTGCCAGCAGCCGTGGACCGACTAGCGGGGGGGCCACAGATACGCAGTATTTT; cdr3_aa: CASSRGPTSGGATDTQYF
j_call: TRBJ2-1; v_call: TRBV19; d_call: TRBD2; clone_size: .; cdr3_nt: TGTGCCACAACGATACTAGCGGGTCCCTACAATGAGCAGTTCTTC; cdr3_aa: CATTILAGPYNEQFF
j_call: TRBJ2-7; v_call: TRBV19; d_call: .; clone_size: few; cdr3_nt: TGTGCCAGTAGTATAGGGACAGATTTCTCCTACGAGCAGTACTTC; cdr3_aa: CASSIGTDFSYEQYF
j_call: TRBJ1-5; v_call: TRBV4-1; d_call: .; clone_size: .; cdr3_nt: TGCGCCAGCAGTTTCGGTGGGTATCAGCCCCAGCATTTT; cdr3_aa: CASSFGGYQPQHF
j_call: TRBJ2-1; v_call: TRBV4-2; d_call: TRBD2; clone_size: once; cdr3_nt: TGTGCCAGCAGCCAAGACGGAACTAGCGACAATGAGCAGTTCTTC; cdr3_aa: CASSQDGTSDNEQFF
j_call: TRBJ2-1; v_call: TRBV6-1; d_call: TRBD1; clone_size: .; cdr3_nt: TGTGCCAGCAGTGAGAGGGGGACAGGGACACACAATGAGCAGTTCTTC; cdr3_aa: CASSERGTGTHNEQFF
j_call: TRBJ2-7; v_call: TRBV19; d_call: .; clone_size: .; cdr3_nt: TGTGCCAGTAGTATGCCAAGGAACTCCTACGAGCAGTACTTC; cdr3_aa: CASSMPRNSYEQYF
j_call: TRBJ1-2; v_call: TRBV7-9; d_call: .; clone_size: .; cdr3_nt: TGTGCCAGCAGCCCCCGTTCCTCCTCGGCGGGCTATGGCTACACCTTC; cdr3_aa: CASSPRSSSAGYGYTF
j_call: TRBJ1-4; v_call: TRBV11-2; d_call: .; clone_size: .; cdr3_nt: TGTGCCAGCAGCTTAACAGGAGGTGGCTCGTTCACTAATGAAAAACTGTTTTTT; cdr3_aa: CASSLTGGGSFTNEKLFF
j_call: TRBJ2-7; v_call: TRBV6-1; d_call: TRBD2; clone_size: .; cdr3_nt: TGTGCCAGCAGTGTCGGGCGGGGGGGCTCCTACGAGCAGTACTTC; cdr3_aa: CASSVGRGGSYEQYF
j_call: TRBJ2-5; v_call: TRBV9; d_call: TRBD1; clone_size: .; cdr3_nt: TGTGCCAGCAGCGACGGACAGGGTTTGGGGGAGACCCAGTACTTC; cdr3_aa: CASSDGQGLGETQYF
j_call: TRBJ2-1; v_call: TRBV7-9; d_call: .; clone_size: .; cdr3_nt: TGTGCCAGCAGCTTAGGCAATGAGCAGTTCTTC; cdr3_aa: CASSLGNEQFF